This T cell receptor (beta chain) emerged from a study of T-cell memory formation after mild COVID-19. Study observations and caveats: Clones shrinking from day 15 to 85 showed even CD4/CD8 mixes; later expanders tilted CD4+. Still unconfirmed is whether the second-wave clones peaking on day 37 recognized SARS-CoV-2.

TCRdb called the 5' RACE reads again in MiXCR, with one record for every CDR3 protein. The table records around 310,000 distinct CDR3 sequences, 15% of them present only once. There are 16 residues in the CDR3. Germline V gives CDR1 SEHNR, CDR2 FQNEAQ (reference sequence). V shed 5 bases and J shed 0 bases, with 17 bases lying between them. This clonotype was seen only a few times. Its cognate antigen is unknown. V usage is TRBV7-9 and J usage is TRBJ2-7; D unresolved. The sample consisted of PBMCs or a T cell subset sorted from them (not recorded which). This clonotype was obtained from a man aged 18 to 29 who had mild COVID-19 (a few samples of this study predate the infection). Cell type and time point are not known. The CDR3 DNA follows: TGTGCCAGCAGCCCCGGGCCCTTCGAGCGCTCCTACGAGCAGTACGTC. Amino acid sequence: CASSPGPFERSYEQYV.